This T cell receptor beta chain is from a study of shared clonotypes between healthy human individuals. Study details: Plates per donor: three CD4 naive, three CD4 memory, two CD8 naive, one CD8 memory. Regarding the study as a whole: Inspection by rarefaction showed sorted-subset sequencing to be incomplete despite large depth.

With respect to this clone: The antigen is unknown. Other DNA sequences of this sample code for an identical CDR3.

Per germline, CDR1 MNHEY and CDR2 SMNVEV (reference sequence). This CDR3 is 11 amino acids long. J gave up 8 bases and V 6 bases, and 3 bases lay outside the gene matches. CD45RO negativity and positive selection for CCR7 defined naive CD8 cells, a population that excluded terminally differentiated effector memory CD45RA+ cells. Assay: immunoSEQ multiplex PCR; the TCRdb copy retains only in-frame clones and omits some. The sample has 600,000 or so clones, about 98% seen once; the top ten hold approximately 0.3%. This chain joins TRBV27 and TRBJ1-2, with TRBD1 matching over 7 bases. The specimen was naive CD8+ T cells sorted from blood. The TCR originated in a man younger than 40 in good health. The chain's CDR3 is CASSQGGGYTF. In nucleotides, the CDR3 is TGTGCCAGCAGCCAGGGGGGCGGCTACACCTTC.